A single sample is the source of the 28 T cell receptor beta chains below, sequenced in a study of T cells in Graves' hyperthyroidism and ophthalmopathy. RNA transcripts provided the source from which TCR beta CDR3 regions were amplified. During a first-round RT-PCR of the TCR CDR3, the HTBI primer set was used. TCRdb processed the multiplex PCR reads anew with MiXCR; each CDR3 protein has one entry. In the table there are about 380,000 distinct CDR3 sequences, about 15% of which are singletons. Input material: blood. These receptors were taken from a woman aged 55-69 years with Graves' hyperthyroidism.

The chain employs TRBV14 and TRBJ2-3, with 7 bases aligning to TRBD1. Germline CDR1 SGHDN, CDR2 FVKESK. This CDR3 comprises 16 residues. Germline trimming cut 4 bases from V and 4 bases from J; bases unmatched to any gene: 11. CDR3 in amino acids: CASSRRQGQGPDTQYF. As DNA, the CDR3 is TGTGCCAGCAGCCGCCGACAGGGTCAGGGCCCAGATACGCAGTATTTT.

This chain connects TRBV13 to TRBJ2-2, with D possibly TRBD1 on 5 matching bases. The CDR3 length is 17 residues. V was pared by 2 bases and J by 2 bases, with 15 bases between. The germline V gene has CDR1 PRHDT and CDR2 FYEKMQ (reference sequence). CDR3 nucleotide sequence: TGTGCCAGCAGCTTATTGAAGGGGCCGCTAAACACCGGGGAGCTGTTTTTT. Translating gives CASSLLKGPLNTGELFF.

The chain combines TRBV6-1 with TRBJ2-1, with D tentatively TRBD2 (5 bases). The CDR3 has 14 residues. V gave up 4 bases and J gave up 5 bases, with 12 bases separating them. Germline assignment: CDR1 MNHNS and CDR2 SASEGT. The CDR3 DNA reads as TGTGCCAGCAGTGCGGGCAGAGGGAACAATGAGCAGTTCTTC. As protein: CASSAGRGNNEQFF.

This clonotype was observed many times. This chain links TRBV7-3 with TRBJ2-1; perhaps TRBD1 as D (5 bases). With 3 bases removed from V and 2 bases from J, the gap between germline ends came to 8 bases. Per germline, CDR1 SGHTA and CDR2 FQGTGA. The CDR3 totals 14 residues. As DNA, the CDR3 is TGTGCCAGCAGCTTGTTGGGGCCCTACAATGAGCAGTTCTTC. Translating gives CASSLLGPYNEQFF.

The table lists this clonotype with a few counts. The chain recombines TRBV19 with TRBJ2-2; 8 positions agree with TRBD1. V gave up 5 bases and J gave up 6 bases; unmatched junction bases: 8. Germline values: CDR1 LNHDA, CDR2 SQIVND (reference sequence). There are 15 residues in the CDR3. The CDR3 spells CASSLGQGTAGELFF. The CDR3 region has the DNA TGTGCCAGTAGTCTCGGACAGGGAACCGCCGGGGAGCTGTTTTTT.

The sample holds many counts of this clonotype. A read error may account for a junction end that differs from germline. This chain links TRBV6-1 with TRBJ1-2; D is unclear. This CDR3 has 14 residues. Germline V gene lookup returns CDR1 MNHNS and CDR2 SASEGT. The CDR3 here is CASSKAQAGSGYTF. The CDR3 bases are TGTGCCAGCAGTAAAGCCCAGGCCGGTTCGGGCTACACCTTC.

This chain connects TRBV30 to TRBJ1-1, with no clear D. V lost 5 bases, J lost 3 bases, and 19 bases lay in between. The germline CDR1 and CDR2 sequences are GTSNPN and SVGIG (reference sequence). This CDR3 is 15 amino acids long. The CDR3 sequence is CAWETSGRPYTEAFF. CDR3 sequence (DNA): TGTGCCTGGGAGACTAGCGGGAGGCCCTACACTGAAGCTTTCTTT.

This clonotype was counted at least ten times. V is TRBV30 and J is TRBJ1-1; D is possibly TRBD1 (6 bases). Trimming left V 1 base short and J 9 bases short, with 9 bases between. Per germline, CDR1 GTSNPN and CDR2 SVGIG (reference sequence). The length of the CDR3 is 11 residues. DNA for the CDR3: TGTGCCTGGAGTGAAGGGGGGAAAGCTTTCTTT. It codes for CAWSEGGKAFF.

This clonotype was seen repeatedly, ten times or more. The chain combines TRBV30 with TRBJ1-2; D gene uncertain. The CDR3 has 13 residues. V lost 4 bases, J lost 2 bases, and 11 bases lay in between. Looked up from germline, CDR1 is GTSNPN and CDR2 is SVGIG (reference sequence). The CDR3: CAWMDRRNYGYTF. The CDR3 DNA reads as TGTGCCTGGATGGATCGAAGGAACTATGGCTACACCTTC.

This clonotype was seen more than once but under ten times. The chain joins TRBV14 to TRBJ2-2; D remains unclear. V lost 1 base to trimming and J lost 2 bases, with 11 bases between them. This CDR3 spans 16 amino acids. Germline lookup yields CDR1 SGHDN and CDR2 FVKESK. The CDR3 loop is CASSQGWRSNTGELFF. Written as DNA, the CDR3 is TGTGCCAGCAGCCAAGGCTGGCGGAGTAACACCGGGGAGCTGTTTTTT. The full variable domain, in which reference TRBV14 and TRBJ2-2 provide the parts outside the CDR3, is EAGVTQFPSHSVIEKGQTVTLRCDPISGHDNLYWYRRVMGKEIKFLLHFVKESKQDESGMPNNRFLAERTGGTYSTLKVQPAELEDSGVYFCASSQGWRSNTGELFFGEGSRLTVL.

The J gene is TRBJ1-5, the V gene TRBV20-1; a possible D gene is TRBD1 (6 bases). V was shortened by 0 bases and J by 6 bases, with 15 bases between the two germline ends. The CDR3 has 15 amino acids. CDR1 and CDR2 from the germline V gene are DFQATT and SNEGSKA (reference sequence). Here the CDR3 DNA reads TGCAGTGCTAGAGAGATAGGGGGAGGTGGTCAGCCCCAGCATTTT. Residues: CSAREIGGGGQPQHF.

The CDR3 loop is CASRRTGGLEKLFF. The DNA of the CDR3 is TGTGCCAGCAGACGGACAGGGGGATTAGAAAAACTGTTTTTT. The chain carries TRBV2 and TRBJ1-4; 10 bases fit TRBD1. Looked up from germline, CDR1 is SNHLY and CDR2 is FYNNEI. The CDR3 loop spans 14 amino acids. V gave up 6 bases and J gave up 8 bases; unmatched junction bases: 6.

There are a few counts of this clonotype. This chain connects TRBV18 to TRBJ1-3, with D unclear. CDR1 is KGHSH and CDR2 is LQKENI in the germline V gene. The CDR3 runs to 17 residues. V was pared by 0 bases and J by 0 bases, with 12 bases between. The CDR3 region is CASSPPSQDFSGNTIYF. The CDR3 DNA follows: TGTGCCAGCTCACCACCGTCTCAGGATTTCTCTGGAAACACCATATATTTT.

The V call is TRBV10-2, the J call TRBJ2-2; 7 nucleotides match TRBD1. The CDR3 length is 15 residues. CDR1 is WSHSY and CDR2 is SAAADI in the germline V gene. V lost 9 bases, J lost 0 bases, and 7 bases stayed unmatched. The CDR3 nucleotides are TGCGCCAGTACTGCCGGGACAGCGAACACCGGGGAGCTGTTTTTT. Amino acids: CASTAGTANTGELFF.

V gene TRBV12-3 or TRBV12-4 combines with J gene TRBJ2-3; 7 nucleotides agree with TRBD1. Trimming at V came to 6 bases and at J to 0 bases, leaving 6 bases not matched to a gene. This CDR3 has 15 residues. The CDR3 DNA sequence: TGTGCCAGCAGCGGGGACAGCCCTAGCACAGATACGCAGTATTTT. This translates into CASSGDSPSTDTQYF.

This clonotype was detected ten times or more. CDR3 sequence: CSASTYGGREYEQYF. For the CDR3, the DNA is TGCAGTGCTAGTACGTATGGGGGCAGGGAATACGAGCAGTACTTC. The rearrangement joins TRBV20-1 to TRBJ2-7; D is possibly TRBD1 (6 bases). The V gene lost 3 bases and the J gene lost 4 bases, with 19 bases spanning the gap. The CDR3 consists of 15 residues. Germline loops: CDR1 DFQATT, CDR2 SNEGSKA (reference sequence).

This clonotype was counted many times. The chain recombines TRBV12-3 or TRBV12-4 with TRBJ1-1, with no clear D. The CDR3 contains 14 residues. The germline V and J ends were trimmed by 6 bases and 0 bases, with 11 bases remaining between them. As DNA, the CDR3 is TGTGCCAGCAGCCCGTTTGCCTTGAACACTGAAGCTTTCTTT. This codes for CASSPFALNTEAFF.

The chain is built from TRBV18 and TRBJ2-5; D may match TRBD1 or TRBD2 (5 bases each). The V end was cut by 2 bases, the J end by 5 bases, with 12 bases between. The CDR3 has 14 amino acids. Germline CDR1 is KGHSH and CDR2 is LQKENI. The CDR3 DNA reads TGTGCCAGCTCACCAGGGACCCTGAGGGAGACCCAGTACTTC. Translating it yields CASSPGTLRETQYF.

This clonotype occurred a few times. This chain joins TRBV7-9 and TRBJ2-5, with D uncertain. Germline lookup yields CDR1 SEHNR and CDR2 FQNEAQ (reference sequence). V was cut by 5 bases and J by 1 base, with 8 bases left in between. This CDR3 region has 13 residues. The CDR3 reads CASSPRTQETQYF. The CDR3 DNA is TGTGCCAGCAGCCCCCGGACCCAAGAGACCCAGTACTTC.

This chain joins TRBV18 and TRBJ2-3; 9 bases agree with TRBD1. V lost 6 bases and J lost 6; bases outside the gene matches: 10. The CDR3 covers 15 residues. In germline, CDR1 is KGHSH, CDR2 LQKENI. CDR3 residues: CASSPRTGEGDTQYF. The CDR3 DNA reads as TGTGCCAGCTCCCCAAGGACAGGGGAGGGTGATACGCAGTATTTT.

This clonotype was seen ten or more times. The rearrangement links TRBV28 to TRBJ2-7; D possibly matches TRBD1 or TRBD2 (5 bases each). CDR3 size: 14 residues. Germline CDR1 MDHEN, CDR2 SYDVKM. The V gene lost 8 bases and the J gene lost 4 bases, with 18 bases spanning the gap. CDR3 nucleotides: TGTGCCAGCGGAACCGGGACGCTTCCTTACGAGCAGTACTTC. This sequence encodes CASGTGTLPYEQYF.

The sample holds a few counts of this clonotype. The V gene is TRBV6-5, the J gene TRBJ2-3; maybe TRBD2 (5 bases). Trimming took off 0 bases at V and 4 bases at J, with 14 bases between the two ends. The CDR3 covers 16 residues. Germline CDR1 and CDR2: MNHEY and SVGAGI. The CDR3 bases are TGTGCCAGCAGTTACTCGCGGGTGAACCCCCCAGATACGCAGTATTTT. This codes for CASSYSRVNPPDTQYF.

This clonotype has a count of ten or more. The V call is TRBV2, the J call TRBJ2-4; no clear D gene. Between the trimmed V and J ends, which lost 11 bases and 7 bases, there was a span of 12 bases. This CDR3 is built from 11 residues. The germline V gene has CDR1 SNHLY and CDR2 FYNNEI. The CDR3 DNA sequence: TGTGCCGGCCAGCTCGGGAACATTCAGTACTTC. Protein sequence: CAGQLGNIQYF. The whole variable domain, remainder taken from reference TRBV2 and TRBJ2-4, is EPEVTQTPSHQVTQMGQEVILRCVPISNHLYFYWYRQILGQKVEFLVSFYNNEISEKSEIFDDQFSVERPDGSNFTLKIRSTKLEDSAMYFCAGQLGNIQYFGAGTRLSVL.

This clonotype was detected a few times. CDR3 loop: CASSATHRTWDNEQFF. The CDR3 nucleotides are TGTGCCAGCAGCGCTACCCATCGGACGTGGGACAATGAGCAGTTCTTC. The rearrangement links TRBV9 to TRBJ2-1; D remains ambiguous. Germline assignment: CDR1 SGDLS and CDR2 YYNGEE. The CDR3 has 16 residues. Deletions cut 3 bases from V and 5 bases from J, with 18 bases between. Complete variable domain (other parts from reference TRBV9 and TRBJ2-1): DSGVTQTPKHLITATGQRVTLRCSPRSGDLSVYWYQQSLDQGLQFLIQYYNGEERAKGNILERFSAQQFPDLHSELNLSSLELGDSALYFCASSATHRTWDNEQFFGPGTRLTVL.

In this sample, this clonotype turned up many times. This rearrangement joins TRBV7-6 to TRBJ2-1, with D unresolved. This CDR3 is built from 13 residues. Germline values: CDR1 SGHVS, CDR2 FNYEAQ. Trimming left V 5 bases short and J 3 bases short, with 8 bases between. The CDR3 loop reads CASSPRLYNEQFF. CDR3 in DNA: TGTGCCAGCAGCCCTCGACTCTACAATGAGCAGTTCTTC. The full variable domain, in which reference TRBV7-6 and TRBJ2-1 provide the parts outside the CDR3, is GAGVSQSPRYKVTKRGQDVALRCDPISGHVSLYWYRQALGQGPEFLTYFNYEAQQDKSGLPNDRFSAERPEGSISTLTIQRTEQRDSAMYRCASSPRLYNEQFFGPGTRLTVL.

In this sample, this clonotype turned up many times. V usage is TRBV6-6 and J usage is TRBJ2-1; D tentatively fits TRBD1 or TRBD2 (5 bases each). This CDR3 is 14 amino acids long. Trimming removed 2 bases at V and 8 bases at J, with 13 bases between. The V gene's germline CDR1 is MNHNY and CDR2 SVGAGI (reference sequence). Written as DNA, the CDR3 is TGTGCCAGCAGTTACCGTTCGGGGCGAGATGAGCAGTTCTTC. This encodes CASSYRSGRDEQFF.

This clonotype was seen ten or more times. The V gene is TRBV2, the J gene TRBJ2-1; the match to TRBD1 covers 8 bases. Germline assignment: CDR1 SNHLY and CDR2 FYNNEI. The length of the CDR3 is 11 residues. The ends lost 5 bases at V and 13 bases at J; junction bases unmatched: 4. CDR3 DNA: TGTGCCAGCAGTTTCGCAGGGGGCCAGTTCTTC. Residues: CASSFAGGQFF.

The chain links TRBV2 to TRBJ2-1; TRBD2 matches at 14 bases. CDR1 SNHLY and CDR2 FYNNEI come from the germline V gene. V lost 8 bases to trimming and J lost 8 bases; unmatched junction nucleotides: 8. This CDR3 is 15 amino acids long. The CDR3 protein is CASRKGLAGGYEQFF. The CDR3 nucleotides read TGTGCCAGCCGGAAAGGACTAGCGGGAGGCTATGAGCAGTTCTTC.